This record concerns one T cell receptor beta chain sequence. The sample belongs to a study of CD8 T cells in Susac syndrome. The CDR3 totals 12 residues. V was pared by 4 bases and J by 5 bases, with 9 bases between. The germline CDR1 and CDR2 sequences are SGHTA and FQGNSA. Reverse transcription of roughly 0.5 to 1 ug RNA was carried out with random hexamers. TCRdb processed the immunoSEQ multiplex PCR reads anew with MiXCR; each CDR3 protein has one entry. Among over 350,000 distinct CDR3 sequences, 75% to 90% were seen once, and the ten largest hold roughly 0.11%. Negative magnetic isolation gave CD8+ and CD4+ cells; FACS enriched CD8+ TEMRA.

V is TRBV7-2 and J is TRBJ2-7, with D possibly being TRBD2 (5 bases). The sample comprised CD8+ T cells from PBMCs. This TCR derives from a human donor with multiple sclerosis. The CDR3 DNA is TGTGCCAGCAGCTCCTTCGGGAACGAGCAGTACTTC. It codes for CASSSFGNEQYF.